The 32 T cell receptor beta chains in this list originate from one sample, sequenced in a study of T cell repertoires in cytomegalovirus infection. These receptors are not linked to any known antigen. MiXCR, run by TCRdb on the reads, gives a single entry per CDR3 protein. Among fewer than 1,000,000 distinct CDR3 sequences listed, roughly 30% were seen once. The sequencing used cultured CD8+ T cells from PBMCs, collected from culture after CMV antigen stimulation. Receptor source: a human donor in good health (CMV status not recorded). Some clones in this sample may be carry-over from other donors' samples.

The table lists this clonotype with a count of one. This chain uses TRBV5-3 with TRBJ2-7, with 7 positions matching TRBD2. TRBV5-3 is given ORF status, its function remaining uncertain. The CDR3 runs 15 residues. CDR3 loop: CASSWTRGDYYEQYV. The DNA for the CDR3 is TGTGCCAGCAGCTGGACCCGTGGGGACTACTACGAGCAGTACGTC.

This chain links TRBV19 with TRBJ2-4; D may be TRBD1 (5 bases). Trimming pared 10 bases from V and 1 base from J, leaving 14 bases between. CDR1 and CDR2 (germline): LNHDA, SQIVND (reference sequence). CDR3 size: 14 residues. CDR3 sequence: CATGPGWAKNIQYF. The CDR3 DNA follows: TGTGCCACAGGACCAGGGTGGGCCAAAAACATTCAGTACTTC.

Ten or more counts support this clonotype. The V and J genes are TRBV27 and TRBJ2-1; 9 positions agree with TRBD1. This CDR3 contains 14 residues. The V gene end was trimmed by 3 bases and the J gene end by 4 bases; junction bases not matched to a gene: 1. CDR1 and CDR2 (germline): MNHEY, SMNVEV (reference sequence). Here the CDR3 reads CASSFGTGYNEQFF. The CDR3 coding sequence is TGTGCCAGCAGTTTTGGGACAGGGTACAATGAGCAGTTCTTC.

This clonotype was picked up a small number of times. The gene calls are TRBV7-9 and TRBJ1-2, with D perhaps matching TRBD1 (6 bases). V was pared by 4 bases and J by 7 bases, with 10 bases between. Germline values: CDR1 SEHNR, CDR2 FQNEAQ (reference sequence). The CDR3 spans 12 residues. CDR3 residues: CASSSGDGGYTF. The CDR3 bases are TGTGCCAGCAGCTCAGGGGACGGTGGCTACACCTTC.

This chain uses TRBV7-6 with TRBJ2-5, with 9 nucleotides matching TRBD2. The CDR3 has 17 amino acids. The germline CDR1 and CDR2 sequences are SGHVS and FNYEAQ. Trimming removed 7 bases from V and 1 base from J; junction bases left unmatched: 13. The CDR3: CASTPSGLAGLQETQYF. In nucleotides, the CDR3 is TGTGCCAGCACCCCTTCCGGGCTAGCGGGACTCCAAGAGACCCAGTACTTC.

The chain recombines TRBV4-1 with TRBJ1-6; D is undetermined. V was cut by 0 bases and J by 7 bases, with 7 bases left in between. The CDR3 totals 14 residues. CDR1 is MGHRA, CDR2 YSYEKL, per germline. CDR3 nucleotides: TGCGCCAGCAGCCAAGATTTAGTGAATTCACCCCTCCACTTT. It specifies CASSQDLVNSPLHF.

There are many counts of this clonotype. The J gene is TRBJ1-3, the V gene TRBV4-3; tentative D call: TRBD1 (6 bases). This CDR3 region has 15 residues. Between the trimmed V and J ends, which lost 2 bases and 4 bases, there was a span of 12 bases. Germline CDR1 reads LGHNA; CDR2 reads YSLEER. The CDR3 nucleotides read TGCGCCAGCAGCCAAACGACAGGCTCCGGAAACACCATATATTTT. Translating gives CASSQTTGSGNTIYF.

This clonotype turned up a few times. Compared with germline, one end of the junction differs, possibly owing to a read error. The V gene is TRBV12-5, the J gene TRBJ2-5; maybe TRBD2 (7 bases). The CDR3 consists of 15 residues. Germline V gene lookup returns CDR1 LGHNT and CDR2 FRNRAP. This CDR3 reads CASGGGGYPLETQYF. CDR3 DNA sequence: TGTGCTAGTGGGGGGGGGGGCTACCCCCTGGAGACCCAGTACTTT.

For this clonotype: A junction end diverges from the germline sequence, so it may reflect a read error. The chain links TRBV5-3 to TRBJ2-1; the D gene is possibly TRBD1 (6 bases). TRBV5-3 is an ORF for which the function is uncertain. The CDR3 runs to 15 residues. This CDR3 is CASSLAWGPNNEQFF. In DNA, the CDR3 is TGTGCCAGCAGCTTGGCCTGGGGGCCGAACAATGAGCAGTTCTTC.

This chain joins TRBV6-1 and TRBJ1-6; D perhaps matches TRBD1 (5 bases). V lost 6 bases, J lost 6 bases, and 12 bases lay in between. The length of the CDR3 is 14 residues. Germline V gene sequence: CDR1 MNHNS, CDR2 SASEGT. The CDR3 reads CASSHGGTNSPLHF. In DNA, the CDR3 is TGTGCCAGCAGCCACGGGGGGACTAATTCACCCCTCCACTTT.

This clonotype appeared a few times. CDR3: CASSTRTGRFYEQYF. CDR3 nucleotide sequence: TGTGCCAGCAGCACAAGGACAGGGCGCTTCTACGAGCAGTACTTC. The rearrangement links TRBV7-6 to TRBJ2-7, with TRBD1 matching over 8 bases. The J segment lost 3 bases and the V segment lost 5 bases, leaving 9 bases of the junction unmatched. Germline V CDR1 and CDR2: SGHVS, FNYEAQ. This CDR3 region has 15 residues.

The chain couples TRBV6-5 to TRBJ1-1; D perhaps matches TRBD1 (5 bases). The germline V gene has CDR1 MNHEY and CDR2 SVGAGI. The CDR3 covers 16 residues. Trimming left V 0 bases short and J 3 bases short, with 14 bases between. CDR3 sequence: CASSYSMGDRYTEAFF. The CDR3 DNA follows: TGTGCCAGCAGTTACTCGATGGGGGACCGCTACACTGAAGCTTTCTTT.

This chain connects TRBV11-1 to TRBJ2-6; TRBD2 might be the D (6 bases). The CDR3 loop spans 23 amino acids. The germline gives CDR1 SGHAT, CDR2 FQDESV (reference sequence). Trimming left V 0 bases short and J 4 bases short, with 31 bases between. The CDR3 DNA sequence: TGTGCCAGCAGCTTAGCGAGTGGGGGGTCTCGGAAGGGCGCCGAAAGCGGGGCCAACGTCCTGACTTTC. It yields the protein CASSLASGGSRKGAESGANVLTF.

This chain uses TRBV4-1 with TRBJ2-1; the D gene is possibly TRBD2 (5 bases). The CDR3 loop spans 15 amino acids. V gave up 3 bases and J gave up 4 bases, with 13 bases separating them. Germline assignment: CDR1 MGHRA and CDR2 YSYEKL. In DNA, the CDR3 is TGCGCCAGCAGCCATAGAGACTACCGATACAATGAGCAGTTCTTC. As protein: CASSHRDYRYNEQFF.

The table lists this clonotype with a few counts. This chain uses TRBV7-9 with TRBJ2-5; no clear D gene. The V gene lost 1 base and the J gene lost 1 base, with 7 bases spanning the gap. Germline V lookup: CDR1 SEHNR, CDR2 FQNEAQ (reference sequence). This CDR3 contains 14 residues. The CDR3 DNA sequence: TGTGCCAGCAGCTTAGTCGCCAGCCAAGAGACCCAGTACTTC. It translates to CASSLVASQETQYF.

This clonotype was seen a handful of times. This chain links TRBV5-1 with TRBJ2-1, with D unresolved. The CDR3 consists of 14 residues. V was shortened by 4 bases and J by 4 bases, with 12 bases between the two germline ends. CDR1 is SGHRS, CDR2 YFSETQ, per germline. CDR3 sequence: CASSPAAAYNEQFF. The CDR3 nucleotides are TGCGCCAGCAGCCCCGCGGCCGCGTACAATGAGCAGTTCTTC. Supplemented by reference TRBV5-1 and TRBJ2-1, the full variable domain reads KAGVTQTPRYLIKTRGQQVTLSCSPISGHRSVSWYQQTPGQGLQFLFEYFSETQRNKGNFPGRFSGRQFSNSRSEMNVSTLELGDSALYLCASSPAAAYNEQFFGPGTRLTVL.

This clonotype was found a few times. J is TRBJ2-3 and V is TRBV11-2; D is undetermined. The V end was cut by 2 bases, the J end by 0 bases, with 9 bases between. Germline loops: CDR1 SGHAT, CDR2 FQNNGV. This CDR3 spans 15 amino acids. The CDR3 loop reads CASSLNFASTDTQYF. In nucleotides, the CDR3 is TGTGCCAGCAGCTTAAATTTTGCTAGCACAGATACGCAGTATTTT.

V usage is TRBV27 and J usage is TRBJ1-2; D possibly corresponds to TRBD1 (5 bases). The V end was cut by 5 bases, the J end by 4 bases, with 14 bases between. The germline V gene encodes CDR1 MNHEY and CDR2 SMNVEV (reference sequence). This CDR3 has 14 amino acids. CDR3 amino acids: CASSPTGTLYGYTF. The CDR3 bases are TGTGCCAGCAGTCCAACCGGGACGCTCTATGGCTACACCTTC.

This rearrangement joins TRBV27 to TRBJ2-1; 7 nucleotides match TRBD2. The CDR3 totals 15 residues. Germline trimming cut 3 bases from V and 8 bases from J; bases unmatched to any gene: 10. CDR1 MNHEY and CDR2 SMNVEV come from the germline V gene (reference sequence). The CDR3 DNA reads as TGTGCCAGCAGTTTGGTCCGGGGGGACCGGGATGAGCAGTTCTTC. Translated: CASSLVRGDRDEQFF.

This clonotype occurred many times. The chain combines TRBV12-3 or TRBV12-4 with TRBJ1-2, with D maybe TRBD1 (5 bases). This CDR3 comprises 15 residues. The ends were cut back, 6 bases at V and 5 bases at J, with 19 bases in the middle. The CDR3 loop reads CASSWGRPHSYGYTF. The DNA for the CDR3 is TGTGCCAGCAGCTGGGGGAGACCTCATTCTTATGGCTACACCTTC.

This clonotype was detected only a few times. The V and J genes are TRBV5-6 and TRBJ2-7; no definite D call. Germline CDR1 reads SGHDT; CDR2 reads YYEEEE. The V gene lost 3 bases and the J gene lost 2 bases, with 12 bases spanning the gap. The CDR3 length is 14 residues. The CDR3, as DNA: TGTGCCAGCAGCTCCCGACGCGACCCCTACGAGCAGTACGTC. It yields the protein CASSSRRDPYEQYV.

The chain joins TRBV12-3 or TRBV12-4 to TRBJ1-1; no clear D gene. This CDR3 comprises 17 residues. The V end lost 6 bases, the J end lost 7 bases, and 27 bases lay between the germline ends. The CDR3 sequence is CASSLTWRIRTKGEAFF. As DNA, the CDR3 is TGTGCCAGCAGCCTTACCTGGCGCATCAGGACGAAGGGTGAAGCTTTCTTT.

V gene TRBV6-6 combines with J gene TRBJ1-2; 7 nucleotides line up with TRBD1. Germline assignment: CDR1 MNHNY and CDR2 SVGAGI (reference sequence). The CDR3 covers 15 residues. The J segment lost 2 bases and the V segment lost 7 bases, leaving 10 bases of the junction unmatched. The CDR3 sequence: CASKKTGVFNYGYTF. CDR3 sequence (DNA): TGTGCCAGCAAAAAAACAGGGGTCTTCAACTATGGCTACACCTTC.

The J gene is TRBJ2-3, the V gene TRBV27; 8 bases line up with TRBD1. The CDR3 length is 16 residues. The ends lost 3 bases at V and 0 bases at J; junction bases unmatched: 5. The germline CDR1 and CDR2 sequences are MNHEY and SMNVEV (reference sequence). The CDR3: CASSFPGGHSTDTQYF. DNA of the CDR3: TGTGCCAGCAGTTTCCCAGGGGGCCATAGCACAGATACGCAGTATTTT.

This clonotype was picked up a small number of times. This sequence joins TRBV24-1 and TRBJ2-1; 7 nucleotides agree with TRBD2. The germline V gene encodes CDR1 KGHDR and CDR2 SFDVKD. V gave up 6 bases and J gave up 4 bases; unmatched junction bases: 11. This CDR3 region has 16 residues. CDR3 sequence (DNA): TGTGCCACCAGTCCCCGAGGGAGGGGCTTATACAATGAGCAGTTCTTC. The encoded protein is CATSPRGRGLYNEQFF.

This clonotype was observed a few times. The rearrangement links TRBV19 to TRBJ1-1; possible D gene TRBD1, 5 bases. Germline loops: CDR1 LNHDA, CDR2 SQIVND (reference sequence). The CDR3 has 15 amino acids. The V end was cut by 5 bases, the J end by 2 bases, with 15 bases between. For the CDR3, the DNA is TGTGCCAGTAGTGCCCCCCGGGGCCCAAACACTGAAGCTTTCTTT. Residues: CASSAPRGPNTEAFF.

The chain combines TRBV6-6 with TRBJ1-5; unclear D gene. The CDR3 contains 13 residues. Germline V gene sequence: CDR1 MNHNY, CDR2 SVGAGI (reference sequence). The ends were cut back, 0 bases at V and 5 bases at J, with 5 bases in the middle. The CDR3 protein is CASSYSIDQPQHF. DNA for the CDR3: TGTGCCAGCAGTTACTCGATCGATCAGCCCCAGCATTTT.

This clonotype occurred a few times. The genes are TRBV6-5 and TRBJ1-6; TRBD1 is a possible D gene (5 bases). Trimming took 2 bases from V and 0 from J, leaving 11 bases between them. The CDR3 totals 17 residues. Germline V gene sequence: CDR1 MNHEY, CDR2 SVGAGI. The CDR3 DNA is TGTGCCAGCAGTTACATGACGGGGGGCTCCTATAATTCACCCCTCCACTTT. It encodes CASSYMTGGSYNSPLHF.

V gene TRBV25-1 combines with J gene TRBJ1-2; 7 bases line up with TRBD1. CDR1 MGHDK and CDR2 SYGVNS come from the germline V gene. This CDR3 is 18 amino acids long. The ends lost 0 bases at V and 4 bases at J; junction bases unmatched: 14. The chain's CDR3 is CASSEYFGDSVVGYGYTF. The CDR3 region has the DNA TGTGCCAGCAGTGAATACTTTGGGGACAGCGTCGTGGGCTATGGCTACACCTTC.

The CDR3 protein is CAISESGQGFMNTEAFF. The DNA of the CDR3 is TGTGCCATCAGTGAGTCTGGGCAGGGGTTCATGAACACTGAAGCTTTCTTT. The chain is built from TRBV10-3 and TRBJ1-1; perhaps TRBD1 as D (6 bases). V dropped 0 bases and J dropped 0 bases, with 14 bases sitting between them. The CDR3 has 17 amino acids. The germline V gene encodes CDR1 ENHRY and CDR2 SYGVKD.

The chain links TRBV5-6 to TRBJ1-2; a possible D gene is TRBD1 (6 bases). The V and J ends lost 0 bases and 3 bases respectively, with 9 bases between them. The CDR3 runs 14 residues. Germline values: CDR1 SGHDT, CDR2 YYEEEE. The CDR3 nucleotides read TGTGCCAGCAGCTTGGGGACAGCCTACTATGGCTACACCTTC. The encoded protein is CASSLGTAYYGYTF.

This clonotype was seen repeatedly, ten times or more. The chain couples TRBV7-6 to TRBJ2-5, with 8 bases fitting TRBD2. In germline, CDR1 is SGHVS, CDR2 FNYEAQ. The trim removed 10 bases at V and 8 bases at J, leaving 6 bases unmatched. CDR3 length equals 11 residues. The CDR3 loop is CATGRGETQYF. The CDR3 DNA sequence: TGTGCCACCGGGAGGGGCGAAACCCAGTACTTC.